This T cell receptor beta chain is drawn from a study of spatial heterogeneity in lung cancer (dated by TCRdb to the late 2010s). With regard to the full study: Beta-chain transcripts were consistently detected in greater numbers than alpha-chain transcripts, which likely reflected higher beta-chain transcript abundance. Nonsynonymous mutation counts, determined by whole-exome sequencing of tumor tissue, were related to TCR repertoire features. In the raw uncorrected reads, each unique combination of TCR and UMI appeared on average more than ten times. A strong correlation was found between TCR transcript counts in tumor regions and a T cell transcriptional module score from matched bulk RNA-seq. At surgery, 220 tumor regions, 61 to 75 matched nontumor lung samples and 56 PBMC samples were TCR-sequenced for both alpha and beta chains. TCR alpha and beta repertoires were quantitatively compared across multiple tumor regions, matched nontumor lung and blood in non-small cell lung cancer.

Overall results and qualifications from the work: Additional single-cell paired TCR alpha and beta sequencing was considered necessary to confirm, at a functional level, the hypothesis that regional TCRs recognize regional mutations. Counts of ubiquitous and regional expanded TCRs were found to correlate with counts of ubiquitous and regional nonsynonymous mutations, respectively. Estimated TCR-seq coverage of tumor T cells was only around 7.1% for alpha chains and around 13% for beta chains. A correlation was observed between the number of expanded intratumoral alpha and beta TCRs and the tumor nonsynonymous mutation count.

This specimen's time point label, interpreted: sample taken at primary tumor resection. The donors were some 76 patients from the lung TRACERx cohort who had early-stage, untreated non-small cell lung cancer. TCR sequencing used whole RNA extracted from tumor and nontumor lung tissue, or from cryopreserved PBMC samples, without cell sorting. Only patients for whom sufficient RNA was available from at least two tumor regions were selected for TCR sequencing. Before being selected, tumor and adjacent nontumor lung specimens were reviewed by a lung pathologist. This clonotype was recorded many times. Its antigen remains undetermined. No clone much larger than this one lies a single base away; base qualities are absent. Receptors were amplified or captured by 5' RACE. Sequencing instrument: NextSeq 500. In the TCR library protocol, a unique molecular identifier was attached to each TCR cDNA molecule so that PCR and sequencing errors could be corrected. The paper's data handling went like this. Decombinator tools were used for TCR identification, UMI-based error correction and CDR3 extraction. Expanded TCRs were defined as those above a frequency of 2 per 1,000, corresponding to the top 1% of the tumor frequency distribution. Expanded tumor TCRs were classed as regional if statistically deemed absent (corrected P<0.05) from at least one tumor region, otherwise ubiquitous. Renyi diversity was computed with the R vegan package after each repertoire had been subsampled 100 times to 5,000 TCRs. To build CDR3 similarity networks, amino acid triplet string-kernel similarity was used, and CDR3s were connected when their pairwise similarity was above 0.82. Using fastp at Q25 and MiXCR, TCRdb reprocessed the public reads and kept productive beta chains. CDR3 protein sequences are deduplicated, and each keeps its most common genes and DNA. TCRdb's processing, not the study's, gives the V and J calls here. For this sample there are about 100,000 distinct CDR3 sequences; approximately 4.7% appear just once. 21% of the sample goes to the ten largest clones.

Relative to germline, V is 4 bases shorter and J is 2 bases shorter, with 14 bases between their ends. CDR1 and CDR2 are read off the germline V gene (reference sequence) as SEHNR and FQNEAQ. The CDR3 runs 15 amino acids, cysteine and phenylalanine included. Only the CDR3 region is kept as DNA, spanning 45 bases read in frame from base 1. The V gene is TRBV7-9 and the J gene is TRBJ2-5; the D gene cannot be named for sure. The sample in question was lung tumor tissue, obtained at surgery. The clonotype comes from a male donor with early-stage non-small cell lung cancer. The CDR3 here reads CASSSPLLLQETQYF. The nucleotides read TGTGCCAGCAGCTCCCCTTTGCTTCTACAAGAGACCCAGTACTTC.